These 29 T cell receptor beta chains originate from one sample sequenced in a study of cytomegalovirus exposure and HLA in healthy donors. The study ran its PCR with 60 Vbeta and 13 Jbeta primers. The assay was immunoSEQ multiplex PCR, and TCRdb's table has in-frame clones only and misses some. The table lists 180,000 or so clones, 80% to 85% of them singletons. Specimen: PBMCs. The receptors were sampled from a woman aged 50 to 60 in good health and CMV-seropositive.

CDR3 in amino acids: CASSLEGVAEKLFF. The CDR3 coding sequence is TGTGCCAGCAGTCTTGAGGGGGTGGCTGAAAAACTGTTTTTT. The chain couples TRBV28 to TRBJ1-4, with D maybe TRBD1 (6 bases). The germline gives CDR1 MDHEN, CDR2 SYDVKM. This CDR3 has 14 residues. Trimming removed 5 bases at V and 7 bases at J, with 14 bases between.

Only a few counts were recorded for this clone. The CDR3 protein is CASSVVETQYF. The CDR3 nucleotides are TGTGCCAGCAGTGTAGTCGAGACCCAGTACTTC. This sequence joins TRBV25-1 and TRBJ2-5; unclear D gene. V was clipped by 4 bases and J by 5 bases, with 5 bases between them. Germline loops: CDR1 MGHDK, CDR2 SYGVNS. The CDR3 contains 11 residues.

This chain joins TRBV5-5 and TRBJ1-1, with 7 positions matching TRBD1. CDR1 is SGHKS, CDR2 YYEKEE, per germline (reference sequence). This CDR3 spans 12 amino acids. V was clipped by 9 bases and J by 3 bases; unmatched bases: 5. CDR3 sequence: CATGQEYTEAFF. The CDR3 DNA reads TGTGCCACCGGACAGGAATACACTGAAGCTTTCTTT.

J is TRBJ2-7 and V is TRBV13; D is possibly TRBD1 (5 bases). V was clipped by 1 base and J by 3 bases, with 22 bases between them. The germline CDR1 and CDR2 sequences are PRHDT and FYEKMQ (reference sequence). This CDR3 is 18 amino acids long. For the CDR3, the DNA is TGTGCCAGCAGCTTAGCTGTAAGTGGGTTTGGCAGGGACTACGAGCAGTACTTC. Its protein is CASSLAVSGFGRDYEQYF. The variable domain in full, completed from reference TRBV13 and TRBJ2-7, reads AAGVIQSPRHLIKEKRETATLKCYPIPRHDTVYWYQQGPGQDPQFLISFYEKMQSDKGSIPDRFSAQQFSDYHSELNMSSLELGDSALYFCASSLAVSGFGRDYEQYFGPGTRLTVT.

This chain connects TRBV6-6 to TRBJ1-2; D is perhaps TRBD1 (6 bases). Germline V gene lookup returns CDR1 MNHNY and CDR2 SVGAGI (reference sequence). The ends were cut back, 8 bases at V and 3 bases at J, with 10 bases in the middle. This CDR3 contains 12 residues. In DNA form, the CDR3 reads TGTGCCAGCCGAAACAGGGACTATGGCTACACCTTC. Residues: CASRNRDYGYTF.

V usage is TRBV5-1 and J usage is TRBJ2-5, with a possible D match to TRBD1 (5 bases). The germline V gene has CDR1 SGHRS and CDR2 YFSETQ. This CDR3 region has 13 residues. The ends were cut back, 4 bases at V and 2 bases at J, with 9 bases in the middle. CDR3 sequence reads: CASSRPGQETQYF. Here the CDR3 DNA reads TGCGCCAGCAGCCGACCAGGGCAAGAGACCCAGTACTTC.

This rearrangement joins TRBV18 to TRBJ2-2; D is perhaps TRBD2 (5 bases). V was pared by 1 base and J by 2 bases, with 11 bases between. Germline assignment: CDR1 KGHSH and CDR2 LQKENI. CDR3 size: 16 residues. CDR3 sequence (DNA): TGTGCCAGCTCACCACAGGGAGTAGAAAACACCGGGGAGCTGTTTTTT. Residues: CASSPQGVENTGELFF.

This clone appeared once. V and J are TRBV10-3 and TRBJ1-1, with 9 bases that match TRBD1. V gave up 3 bases and J gave up 11 bases; unmatched junction bases: 7. CDR3 length equals 13 residues. The germline gives CDR1 ENHRY, CDR2 SYGVKD. CDR3 sequence: CAISEGQGSKAFF. The DNA for the CDR3 is TGTGCCATCAGTGAAGGACAGGGGAGTAAGGCTTTCTTT.

This sequence joins TRBV28 and TRBJ2-1; maybe TRBD1 (6 bases). The CDR3 loop spans 15 amino acids. Germline V CDR1 and CDR2: MDHEN, SYDVKM. Between the trimmed V and J ends, which lost 4 bases and 7 bases, there was a span of 17 bases. Written as DNA, the CDR3 is TGTGCCAGCAGTTCGGTTGACAGGACCGGGAATGAGCAGTTCTTC. As protein: CASSSVDRTGNEQFF.

V and J are TRBV19 and TRBJ1-4; D remains unclear. The CDR3 covers 17 residues. Germline V gives CDR1 LNHDA, CDR2 SQIVND (reference sequence). Trimming stripped 3 bases from V and 5 bases from J, with 19 bases between. Here the CDR3 reads CASSISSTGSLNEKLFF. CDR3 sequence (DNA): TGTGCCAGTAGTATCTCGTCAACGGGATCACTGAATGAAAAACTGTTTTTT.

This clone came up a few times. The chain has TRBV5-4 and TRBJ1-1; 7 bases fit TRBD1. Germline V lookup: CDR1 SGHNT, CDR2 YYREEE (reference sequence). This CDR3 contains 14 residues. J gave up 2 bases and V 4 bases, and 5 bases lay outside the gene matches. The CDR3 coding sequence is TGTGCCAGCAGCCGGGACAGTCTTAACACTGAAGCTTTCTTT. It codes for CASSRDSLNTEAFF. The whole variable domain, remainder taken from reference TRBV5-4 and TRBJ1-1, is ETGVTQSPTHLIKTRGQQVTLRCSSQSGHNTVSWYQQALGQGPQFIFQYYREEENGRGNFPPRFSGLQFPNYSSELNVNALELDDSALYLCASSRDSLNTEAFFGQGTRLTVV.

The table lists this clone with a count of one. The V and J genes are TRBV13 and TRBJ2-7; D gene ambiguous. Germline V gene data show CDR1 as PRHDT and CDR2 as FYEKMQ (reference sequence). V gave up 0 bases and J gave up 3 bases, with 12 bases separating them. This CDR3 spans 15 amino acids. The CDR3 protein is CASSLGSQSYYEQYF. As DNA, the CDR3 is TGTGCCAGCAGCTTAGGTTCACAGAGCTACTACGAGCAGTACTTC.

The chain combines TRBV7-8 with TRBJ2-5; TRBD1 might be the D (6 bases). Germline assignment: CDR1 SGHVS and CDR2 FQNEAQ. The CDR3 covers 14 residues. The V end lost 6 bases, the J end lost 4 bases, and 15 bases lay between the germline ends. CDR3 nucleotides: TGTGCCAGCAGTTTCGGACAGTCGGGAGAGACCCAGTACTTC. It codes for CASSFGQSGETQYF.

The chain carries TRBV5-6 and TRBJ1-6, with D perhaps matching TRBD1 (5 bases). There are 15 residues in the CDR3. CDR1 is SGHDT and CDR2 is YYEEEE in the germline V gene. Between the trimmed V and J ends, which lost 1 base and 6 bases, there was a span of 11 bases. CDR3 sequence: CASSLWQGSNSPLHF. CDR3 DNA sequence: TGTGCCAGCAGCTTGTGGCAGGGTAGTAATTCACCCCTCCACTTT.

The rearrangement links TRBV4-2 to TRBJ2-5, with 10 nucleotides matching TRBD2. With 3 bases clipped from V and 2 bases from J, the junction kept 3 bases outside the gene matches. Germline values: CDR1 LGHNA, CDR2 YNFKEQ. This CDR3 is built from 15 residues. In DNA, the CDR3 is TGTGCCAGCAGCCACCCAGCGGGAGGGCAAGAGACCCAGTACTTC. Amino acids: CASSHPAGGQETQYF.

The V call is TRBV6-5, the J call TRBJ2-7; D gene unclear. CDR3 size: 15 residues. The V end was cut by 0 bases, the J end by 10 bases, with 19 bases between. The germline CDR1 and CDR2 sequences are MNHEY and SVGAGI. Written as DNA, the CDR3 is TGTGCCAGCAGTTACTCGAAGAGCACCGCCTCGAATCAGTACTTC. Translating it yields CASSYSKSTASNQYF.

The V call is TRBV25-1, the J call TRBJ2-6, with a tentative D call TRBD1 (5 bases). Germline V lookup: CDR1 MGHDK, CDR2 SYGVNS. The ends were cut back, 5 bases at V and 0 bases at J, with 11 bases in the middle. The CDR3 loop spans 16 amino acids. CDR3 residues: CASSLQAHSGANVLTF. Written as DNA, the CDR3 is TGTGCCAGCAGTCTACAGGCACACTCTGGGGCCAACGTCCTGACTTTC.

This clone turned up a few times. The chain carries TRBV4-1 and TRBJ2-1; tentatively, D is TRBD2 (5 bases). V was trimmed by 4 bases and J by 0 bases, leaving 13 bases between them. The CDR3 length is 16 residues. Germline V gives CDR1 MGHRA, CDR2 YSYEKL. The CDR3 DNA is TGCGCCAGCAGCCCGCGGGCCCTCCTCTCCTACAATGAGCAGTTCTTC. Its protein is CASSPRALLSYNEQFF.

The chain recombines TRBV14 with TRBJ1-1, with D perhaps TRBD1 (5 bases). The V gene's germline CDR1 is SGHDN and CDR2 FVKESK. V shed 0 bases and J shed 8 bases, with 10 bases lying between them. This CDR3 comprises 13 residues. CDR3 amino acids: CASSQDLRTEAFF. The CDR3 DNA sequence: TGTGCCAGCAGCCAAGATCTTAGGACAGAAGCTTTCTTT.

The chain links TRBV5-4 to TRBJ2-1; the D gene is possibly TRBD2 (6 bases). V was clipped by 2 bases and J by 0 bases, with 9 bases between them. This CDR3 contains 15 residues. Germline lookup yields CDR1 SGHNT and CDR2 YYREEE (reference sequence). CDR3 bases: TGTGCCAGCAGCTTTCGGGGGAGCTCCTACAATGAGCAGTTCTTC. Protein sequence: CASSFRGSSYNEQFF.

The chain links TRBV29-1 to TRBJ1-2; D possibly corresponds to TRBD1 (5 bases). The CDR3 sequence is 15 residues long. Trimming removed 1 base from V and 2 bases from J, with 14 bases in between. Germline CDR1 reads SQVTM; CDR2 reads ANQGSEA. The CDR3 reads CSVEVREGRNYGYTF. The DNA for the CDR3 is TGCAGCGTTGAAGTTAGGGAGGGACGAAACTATGGCTACACCTTC. Using reference TRBV29-1 and TRBJ1-2 for the parts outside the CDR3, the full variable domain is SAVISQKPSRDICQRGTSLTIQCQVDSQVTMMFWYRQQPGQSLTLIATANQGSEATYESGFVIDKFPISRPNLTFSTLTVSNMSPEDSSIYLCSVEVREGRNYGYTFGSGTRLTVV.

The V and J genes are TRBV5-1 and TRBJ2-3; 9 bases map to TRBD1. J gave up 3 bases and V 3 bases, and 8 bases lay outside the gene matches. Germline V CDR1 and CDR2: SGHRS, YFSETQ. The CDR3 spans 16 residues. The CDR3 DNA is TGCGCCAGCAGCTCCAGACAGGGGGGGACTACAGATACGCAGTATTTT. It translates to CASSSRQGGTTDTQYF.

This chain joins TRBV4-1 and TRBJ2-7; a possible D gene is TRBD1 (5 bases). V was cut by 2 bases and J by 3 bases, with 11 bases left in between. This CDR3 has 14 residues. Germline V gives CDR1 MGHRA, CDR2 YSYEKL. The DNA of the CDR3 is TGCGCCAGCAGCCAAATTCCAGGGTACTACGAGCAGTACTTC. Its translation is CASSQIPGYYEQYF.

The rearrangement links TRBV7-2 to TRBJ2-2, with D perhaps TRBD2 (6 bases). Trimming pared 6 bases from V and 2 bases from J, leaving 16 bases between. This CDR3 contains 16 residues. Germline V gives CDR1 SGHTA, CDR2 FQGNSA. This CDR3 reads CASRISGTFNTGELFF. Written as DNA, the CDR3 is TGTGCCAGCAGGATTTCCGGGACTTTTAACACCGGGGAGCTGTTTTTT.

This rearrangement joins TRBV7-2 to TRBJ2-7; D possibly corresponds to TRBD2 (5 bases). Per the germline V gene, CDR1 is SGHTA and CDR2 is FQGNSA. V was trimmed by 9 bases and J by 1 base, leaving 10 bases between them. The CDR3 consists of 12 residues. CDR3 sequence reads: CASSGGSYEQYF. The CDR3 DNA reads TGTGCCAGTTCGGGCGGGTCCTACGAGCAGTACTTC.

Here the CDR3 reads CASTTQAGTAEAFF. The CDR3 DNA reads TGTGCCAGCACCACACAAGCCGGGACAGCCGAAGCTTTCTTT. The V call is TRBV7-9, the J call TRBJ1-1; 7 bases map to TRBD1. This CDR3 has 14 residues. V lost 7 bases and J lost 8; bases outside the gene matches: 13. From germline, CDR1 is SEHNR and CDR2 FQNEAQ (reference sequence). Filled out from reference TRBV7-9 and TRBJ1-1, the complete variable domain reads DTGVSQNPRHKITKRGQNVTFRCDPISEHNRLYWYRQTLGQGPEFLTYFQNEAQLEKSRLLSDRFSAERPKGSFSTLEIQRTEQGDSAMYLCASTTQAGTAEAFFGQGTRLTVV.

This rearrangement joins TRBV11-3 to TRBJ2-7, with 7 bases fitting TRBD2. Germline CDR1 SGHNT, CDR2 YENEEA. This CDR3 is 12 amino acids long. Trimming at V came to 4 bases and at J to 6 bases, leaving 3 bases not matched to a gene. The DNA for the CDR3 is TGTGCCAGCAGCTCCGGGGGGTTCGAGCAGTACTTC. It specifies CASSSGGFEQYF.

The J gene is TRBJ2-2, the V gene TRBV5-6; the match to TRBD1 covers 9 bases. This CDR3 comprises 15 residues. V shed 2 bases, J shed 3 bases, and the junction held 2 bases outside the gene matches. From germline, CDR1 is SGHDT and CDR2 YYEEEE. CDR3 in amino acids: CASSFWDRDTGELFF. Here the CDR3 DNA reads TGTGCCAGCAGCTTCTGGGACAGGGACACCGGGGAGCTGTTTTTT.

The table lists this clone with a few counts. The gene calls are TRBV4-2 and TRBJ2-5, with TRBD2 matching over 7 bases. Germline CDR1 LGHNA, CDR2 YNFKEQ. The CDR3 runs to 15 residues. Trimming removed 3 bases from V and 5 bases from J; junction bases left unmatched: 9. As DNA, the CDR3 is TGTGCCAGCAGCCAGAACCCTACTAGCGAGGAGACCCAGTACTTC. It is translated as CASSQNPTSEETQYF.